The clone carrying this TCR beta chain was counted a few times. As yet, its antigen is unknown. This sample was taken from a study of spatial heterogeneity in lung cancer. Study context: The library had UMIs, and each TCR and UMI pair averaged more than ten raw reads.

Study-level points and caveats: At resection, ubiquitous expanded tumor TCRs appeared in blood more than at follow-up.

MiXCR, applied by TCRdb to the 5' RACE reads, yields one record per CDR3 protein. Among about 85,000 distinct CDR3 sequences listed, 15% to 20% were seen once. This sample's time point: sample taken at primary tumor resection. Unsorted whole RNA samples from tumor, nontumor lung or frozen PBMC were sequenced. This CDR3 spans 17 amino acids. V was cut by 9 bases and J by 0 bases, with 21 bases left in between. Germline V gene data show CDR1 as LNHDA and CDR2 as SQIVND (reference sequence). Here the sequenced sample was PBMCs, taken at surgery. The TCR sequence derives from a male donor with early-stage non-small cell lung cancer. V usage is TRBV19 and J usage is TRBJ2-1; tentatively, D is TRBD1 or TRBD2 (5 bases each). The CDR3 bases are TGTGCCAGCCCCGGGACCTCACCTCACCCCTCCTACAATGAGCAGTTCTTC. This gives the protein CASPGTSPHPSYNEQFF.